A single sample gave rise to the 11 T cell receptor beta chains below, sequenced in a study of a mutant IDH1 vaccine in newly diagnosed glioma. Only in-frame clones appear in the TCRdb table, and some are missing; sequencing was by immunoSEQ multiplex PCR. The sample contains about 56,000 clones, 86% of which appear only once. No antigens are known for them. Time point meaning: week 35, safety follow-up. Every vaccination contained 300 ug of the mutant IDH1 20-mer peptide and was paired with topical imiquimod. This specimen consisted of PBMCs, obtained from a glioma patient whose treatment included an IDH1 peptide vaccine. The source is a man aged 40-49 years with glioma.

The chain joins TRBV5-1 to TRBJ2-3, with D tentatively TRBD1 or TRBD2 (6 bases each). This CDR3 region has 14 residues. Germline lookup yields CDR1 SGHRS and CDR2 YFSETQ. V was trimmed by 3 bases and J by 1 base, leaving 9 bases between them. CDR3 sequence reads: CASSSGAGTDTQYF. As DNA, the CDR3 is TGCGCCAGCAGCTCGGGGGCCGGCACAGATACGCAGTATTTT.

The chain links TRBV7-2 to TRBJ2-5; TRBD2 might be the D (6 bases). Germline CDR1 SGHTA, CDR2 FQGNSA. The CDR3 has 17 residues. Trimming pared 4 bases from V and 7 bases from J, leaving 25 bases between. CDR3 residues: CASSYQLGGRTRRTQYF. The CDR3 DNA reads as TGTGCCAGCAGCTATCAATTGGGAGGTCGTACTAGGAGGACCCAGTACTTC. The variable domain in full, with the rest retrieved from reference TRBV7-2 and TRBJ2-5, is GAGVSQSPSNKVTEKGKDVELRCDPISGHTALYWYRQSLGQGLEFLIYFQGNSAPDKSGLPSDRFSAERTGGSVSTLTIQRTQQEDSAVYLCASSYQLGGRTRRTQYFGPGTRLLVL.

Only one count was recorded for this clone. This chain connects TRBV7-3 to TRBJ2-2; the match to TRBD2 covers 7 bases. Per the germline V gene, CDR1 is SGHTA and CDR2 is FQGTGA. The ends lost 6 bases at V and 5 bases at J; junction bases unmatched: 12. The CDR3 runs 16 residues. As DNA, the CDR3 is TGTGCCAGCAGTGCCGGTGGGAGCGGGGTTACCGGGGAGCTGTTTTTT. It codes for CASSAGGSGVTGELFF.

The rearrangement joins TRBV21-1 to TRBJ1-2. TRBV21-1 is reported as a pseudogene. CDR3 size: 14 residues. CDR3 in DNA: TGTGCCAGCAGCAACCGGGACGGCGTTTATGGCTACACCTTC. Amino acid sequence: CASSNRDGVYGYTF.

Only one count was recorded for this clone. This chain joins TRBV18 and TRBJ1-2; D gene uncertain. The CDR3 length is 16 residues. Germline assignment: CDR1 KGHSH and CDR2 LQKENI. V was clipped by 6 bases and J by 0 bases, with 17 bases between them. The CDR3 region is CASSLYTVGANYGYTF. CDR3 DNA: TGTGCCAGCTCCCTGTACACGGTCGGGGCTAACTATGGCTACACCTTC.

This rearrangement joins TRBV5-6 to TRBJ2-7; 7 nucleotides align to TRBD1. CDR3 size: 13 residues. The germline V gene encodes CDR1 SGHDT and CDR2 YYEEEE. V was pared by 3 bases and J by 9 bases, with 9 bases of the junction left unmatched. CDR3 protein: CASSSGTVGRQYF. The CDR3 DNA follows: TGTGCCAGCAGCTCCGGGACAGTAGGACGGCAGTACTTC.

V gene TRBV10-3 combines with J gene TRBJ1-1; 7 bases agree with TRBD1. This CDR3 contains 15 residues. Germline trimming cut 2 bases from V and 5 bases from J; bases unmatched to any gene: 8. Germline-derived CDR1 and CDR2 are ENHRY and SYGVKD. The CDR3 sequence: CAISERGQGDTEAFF. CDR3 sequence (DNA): TGTGCCATCAGTGAGAGGGGGCAGGGAGATACTGAAGCTTTCTTT.

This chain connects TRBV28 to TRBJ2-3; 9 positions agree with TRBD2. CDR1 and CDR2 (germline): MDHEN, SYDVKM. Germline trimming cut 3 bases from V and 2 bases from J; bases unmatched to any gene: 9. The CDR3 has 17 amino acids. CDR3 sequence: CASSFQPGTSSTDTQYF. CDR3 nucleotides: TGTGCCAGCAGTTTTCAACCCGGGACTAGCTCCACAGATACGCAGTATTTT.

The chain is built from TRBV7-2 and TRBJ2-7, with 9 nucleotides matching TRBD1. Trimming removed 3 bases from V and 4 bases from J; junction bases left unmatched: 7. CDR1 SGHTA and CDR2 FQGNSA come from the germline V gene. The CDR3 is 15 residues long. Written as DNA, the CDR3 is TGTGCCAGCAGCTTCGCCGGGACAGGGTCGTACGAGCAGTACTTC. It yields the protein CASSFAGTGSYEQYF.

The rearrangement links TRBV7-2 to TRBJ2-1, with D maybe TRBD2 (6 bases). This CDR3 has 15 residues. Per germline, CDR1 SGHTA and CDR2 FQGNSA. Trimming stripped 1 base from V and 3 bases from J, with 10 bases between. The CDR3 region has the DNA TGTGCCAGCAGCTTAGATAGCGGAGTCTACAATGAGCAGTTCTTC. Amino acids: CASSLDSGVYNEQFF.

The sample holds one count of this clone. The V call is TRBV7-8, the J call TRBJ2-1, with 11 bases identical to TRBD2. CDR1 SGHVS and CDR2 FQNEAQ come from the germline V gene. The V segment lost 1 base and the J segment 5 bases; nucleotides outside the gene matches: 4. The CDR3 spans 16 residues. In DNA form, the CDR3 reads TGTGCCAGCAGCTTAGGGCTAGCGGGAGGTGACAATGAGCAGTTCTTC. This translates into CASSLGLAGGDNEQFF.